The 24 T cell receptor beta chains presented below share a single source sample, sequenced in a study of cytomegalovirus exposure and HLA in healthy donors (dated by TCRdb to 2016 to 2017). Library method: the immunoSEQ multiplex PCR assay. The multiplex PCR relied on a mix of 60 forward primers for TCR Vbeta segments and 13 reverse primers for TCR Jbeta segments. The immuneACCESS repertoire file appears here via TCRdb, limited to in-frame rearrangements. These files lack a portion of the clones; in checked studies, under half of the deficit traces to unresolved V genes, and the cause of the others is not known. Counted in this sample were approximately 89,000 clones; 81% of them appeared once. The ten largest clones represent 10% of the sample. The sample taken for sequencing was PBMCs. These receptors were collected from a human donor in good health.

The rearrangement joins TRBV7-8 to TRBJ2-5; TRBD2 matches at 8 bases. In germline, CDR1 is SGHVS, CDR2 FQNEAQ. CDR3 length equals 15 residues. V trimming: 5 bases; J trimming: 5 bases; junction bases outside the gene matches: 10. The CDR3: CASSQPRGGRETQYF. As DNA, the CDR3 is TGTGCCAGCAGCCAACCTCGGGGGGGCCGGGAGACCCAGTACTTC.

The chain couples TRBV4-3 to TRBJ2-2; D not resolved. The CDR3 is made up of 15 amino acids. V dropped 0 bases and J dropped 7 bases, with 12 bases sitting between them. CDR1 is LGHNA and CDR2 is YSLEER in the germline V gene. The CDR3 DNA sequence: TGCGCCAGCAGCCAAGAGGCCACAAATCGCGGGGAGCTGTTTTTT. Amino acid sequence: CASSQEATNRGELFF.

The chain joins TRBV4-1 to TRBJ2-3; 8 bases match TRBD2. Germline V lookup: CDR1 MGHRA, CDR2 YSYEKL. V dropped 0 bases and J dropped 2; count of bases not matched to a gene: 10. The CDR3 has 18 amino acids. For the CDR3, the DNA is TGCGCCAGCAGCCAAGATGAGGCGGGGGGCCTTTTCACAGATACGCAGTATTTT. Translated: CASSQDEAGGLFTDTQYF.

This chain links TRBV2 with TRBJ2-1; 9 nucleotides line up with TRBD2. This CDR3 comprises 15 residues. Germline V CDR1 and CDR2: SNHLY, FYNNEI. The V and J ends lost 3 bases and 4 bases, in that order; junction bases with no gene match: 4. This chain's CDR3 is CASSDGSGRYNEQFF. CDR3 bases: TGTGCCAGCAGTGATGGTAGCGGGAGATACAATGAGCAGTTCTTC.

The V gene is TRBV6-1, the J gene TRBJ2-5; D perhaps matches TRBD1 (6 bases). The last part of the DNA fits TRBJ2-7 better; the J call may be wrong. The V gene's germline CDR1 is MNHNS and CDR2 SASEGT. This CDR3 is 13 amino acids long. CDR3 coding DNA: TGTGCCAGCAGAGTGGACAGCTCCTACGAGCAGTACTTC. Translating it yields CASRVDSSYEQYF.

This clone was seen only a few times. The rearrangement links TRBV6-6 to TRBJ1-5; the D gene is possibly TRBD1 (5 bases). The CDR3 is 16 residues long. Germline V lookup: CDR1 MNHNY, CDR2 SVGAGI (reference sequence). The V end lost 2 bases, the J end lost 5 bases, and 16 bases lay between the germline ends. This CDR3 reads CASSYTPIGGDQPQHF. In DNA form, the CDR3 reads TGTGCCAGCAGTTACACTCCCATTGGAGGGGATCAGCCCCAGCATTTT.

This clone was counted a single time. V is TRBV11-2 and J is TRBJ2-3; a possible D gene is TRBD2 (6 bases). V was pared by 5 bases and J by 6 bases, with 18 bases between. The CDR3 extends over 15 amino acids. The germline CDR1 and CDR2 sequences are SGHAT and FQNNGV. The CDR3 DNA sequence: TGTGCCAGCAGCGACCTAGCGCGGCAAGTTGATACGCAGTATTTT. This translates into CASSDLARQVDTQYF.

The chain recombines TRBV15 with TRBJ1-6, with D perhaps TRBD1 (5 bases). CDR1 and CDR2 (germline): LNHNV, YYDKDF (reference sequence). This CDR3 has 15 amino acids. V lost 0 bases, J lost 7 bases, and 10 bases lay in between. CDR3 protein: CATSREGEGNSPLHF. The CDR3 region has the DNA TGTGCCACCAGCAGAGAGGGGGAGGGGAATTCACCCCTCCACTTT.

This clone was seen only once. V and J are TRBV6-5 and TRBJ1-2; 7 nucleotides align to TRBD1. The length of the CDR3 is 13 residues. V lost 6 bases, J lost 8 bases, and 9 bases stayed unmatched. Germline CDR1 MNHEY, CDR2 SVGAGI. Here the CDR3 DNA reads TGTGCCAGCAGCCCGGGACAGACGCGGGGCTACACCTTC. It codes for CASSPGQTRGYTF.

Here the CDR3 reads CASSPLATRSTDTQYF. The DNA for the CDR3 is TGTGCCAGCAGCCCTCTAGCGACCCGTAGCACAGATACGCAGTATTTT. This sequence joins TRBV7-3 and TRBJ2-3; tentative D call: TRBD2 (6 bases). The CDR3 runs 16 residues. With 5 bases removed from V and 0 bases from J, the gap between germline ends came to 15 bases. CDR1 is SGHTA, CDR2 FQGTGA, per germline. Looking up the rest from reference TRBV7-3 and TRBJ2-3 gives the full variable domain: GAGVSQTPSNKVTEKGKYVELRCDPISGHTALYWYRQSLGQGPEFLIYFQGTGAADDSGLPNDRFFAVRPEGSVSTLKIQRTERGDSAVYLCASSPLATRSTDTQYFGPGTRLTVL.

The chain carries TRBV9 and TRBJ2-3; 14 bases are shared with TRBD2. Germline CDR1 is SGDLS and CDR2 is YYNGEE. V shed 4 bases, J shed 4 bases, and the junction held 5 bases outside the gene matches. CDR3 length: 16 residues. The CDR3 protein is CASSSRLAGGPDTQYF. CDR3 DNA: TGTGCCAGCAGCTCGAGACTAGCGGGAGGGCCAGATACGCAGTATTTT.

This clone was counted once. This chain links TRBV10-3 with TRBJ2-5, with a possible D match to TRBD1 (5 bases). The V end lost 10 bases, the J end lost 0 bases, and 12 bases lay between the germline ends. Germline CDR1 is ENHRY and CDR2 is SYGVKD. This CDR3 spans 13 amino acids. The CDR3 protein is CATGGQNQETQYF. The CDR3 DNA sequence: TGTGCCACCGGTGGACAAAACCAAGAGACCCAGTACTTC.

The CDR3 region has the DNA TGCGCCAGCAGCTTGGCCACTAGCGGGAGAGTCTCTGGGGCCAACGTCCTGACTTTC. Residues: CASSLATSGRVSGANVLTF. The chain uses TRBV5-1 and TRBJ2-6, with 11 bases aligning to TRBD2. Germline CDR1 and CDR2: SGHRS and YFSETQ. This CDR3 comprises 19 residues. Losses at the gene ends were 0 bases for V and 0 bases for J; bases not matched to a gene: 5.

The V and J genes are TRBV27 and TRBJ2-5; 11 bases fit TRBD2. The CDR3 totals 16 residues. Germline V gene sequence: CDR1 MNHEY, CDR2 SMNVEV (reference sequence). V shed 2 bases, J shed 5 bases, and the junction held 7 bases outside the gene matches. The CDR3 spells CASSLQTSGSRETQYF. CDR3 nucleotides: TGTGCCAGCAGTTTACAAACTAGCGGGAGCCGGGAGACCCAGTACTTC.

This clone was observed a handful of times. The DNA for the CDR3 is TGTGCCAGTAGCAGGGGGCCCTACAATGAGCAGTTCTTC. This translates into CASSRGPYNEQFF. The V call is TRBV19, the J call TRBJ2-1; 8 positions match TRBD1. From germline, CDR1 is LNHDA and CDR2 SQIVND (reference sequence). V trimming: 6 bases; J trimming: 2 bases; junction bases outside the gene matches: 0. The CDR3 is 13 amino acids.

The rearrangement links TRBV5-4 to TRBJ1-2; TRBD1 matches 7 bases. The germline CDR1 and CDR2 sequences are SGHNT and YYREEE (reference sequence). CDR3 length: 15 residues. The J segment lost 0 bases and the V segment lost 2 bases, leaving 4 bases of the junction unmatched. DNA for the CDR3: TGTGCCAGCAGCTTACCCGGACAGGCTAACTATGGCTACACCTTC. Its protein is CASSLPGQANYGYTF.

The rearrangement joins TRBV30 to TRBJ2-7, with 11 positions matching TRBD2. The germline CDR1 and CDR2 sequences are GTSNPN and SVGIG (reference sequence). CDR3 length: 15 residues. The V and J ends lost 5 bases and 1 base, in that order; junction bases with no gene match: 7. This CDR3 is CAWAPSGGPSYEQYF. Written as DNA, the CDR3 is TGTGCCTGGGCCCCTAGCGGGGGGCCTTCCTACGAGCAGTACTTC.

This clone was counted only a few times. This sequence joins TRBV11-2 and TRBJ2-7; 10 bases fit TRBD2. Germline CDR1 reads SGHAT; CDR2 reads FQNNGV. This CDR3 is built from 15 residues. Trimming took 4 bases from V and 2 from J; bases not matched to a gene: 5. CDR3 region: CASSSWTSGTYEQYF. In DNA, the CDR3 is TGTGCCAGCAGCTCCTGGACTAGCGGCACCTACGAGCAGTACTTC.

The table lists this clone with a few counts. The chain recombines TRBV7-2 with TRBJ2-5; 7 nucleotides agree with TRBD1. The CDR3 is 15 residues long. From germline, CDR1 is SGHTA and CDR2 FQGNSA. V was pared by 5 bases and J by 4 bases, with 10 bases of the junction left unmatched. CDR3 amino acids: CASSPDRKGTETQYF. CDR3 sequence (DNA): TGTGCCAGCAGCCCGGACAGGAAGGGGACAGAGACCCAGTACTTC.

This clone turned up a few times. The chain couples TRBV5-1 to TRBJ1-2; TRBD1 matches at 8 bases. The germline V gene has CDR1 SGHRS and CDR2 YFSETQ. The CDR3 sequence is 17 residues long. V gave up 0 bases and J gave up 6 bases; unmatched junction bases: 13. Written as DNA, the CDR3 is TGCGCCAGCAGCTTGGGGGCCCAAGGACAGGGAAGAGATGGCTACACCTTC. It encodes CASSLGAQGQGRDGYTF.

The chain couples TRBV6-1 to TRBJ2-1; possibly TRBD1 for D (5 bases). CDR3 length: 13 residues. V was clipped by 5 bases and J by 5 bases, with 10 bases between them. In germline, CDR1 is MNHNS, CDR2 SASEGT. The CDR3, as DNA: TGTGCCAGCAGTCAAGGACAACACAATGAGCAGTTCTTC. Amino acid sequence: CASSQGQHNEQFF.

This clone was detected only a few times. The chain uses TRBV6-5 and TRBJ1-1, with TRBD1 as a possible D gene (5 bases). Germline loops: CDR1 MNHEY, CDR2 SVGAGI. V was trimmed by 0 bases and J by 6 bases, leaving 8 bases between them. The CDR3 sequence is 13 residues long. The DNA of the CDR3 is TGTGCCAGCAGTTACTCGCTAGGGGCTGAAGCTTTCTTT. Translating it yields CASSYSLGAEAFF.

This chain connects TRBV7-2 to TRBJ2-1; 10 bases fit TRBD2. The CDR3 contains 18 residues. V lost 1 base, J lost 10 bases, and 16 bases stayed unmatched. Germline V gives CDR1 SGHTA, CDR2 FQGNSA. The CDR3 here is CASSLGHLGLASPGEQFF. As DNA, the CDR3 is TGTGCCAGCAGCTTAGGACATCTGGGACTAGCGTCCCCGGGGGAGCAGTTCTTC.

This clone occurred a few times. The J gene is TRBJ2-3, the V gene TRBV5-1; 8 bases fit TRBD2. V lost 4 bases, J lost 5 bases, and 9 bases stayed unmatched. The CDR3 sequence is 15 residues long. The V gene's germline CDR1 is SGHRS and CDR2 YFSETQ. The CDR3 DNA reads TGCGCCAGCAGCCCGCGACGGGGGGGGGAAGATACGCAGTATTTT. Translated, it gives CASSPRRGGEDTQYF.